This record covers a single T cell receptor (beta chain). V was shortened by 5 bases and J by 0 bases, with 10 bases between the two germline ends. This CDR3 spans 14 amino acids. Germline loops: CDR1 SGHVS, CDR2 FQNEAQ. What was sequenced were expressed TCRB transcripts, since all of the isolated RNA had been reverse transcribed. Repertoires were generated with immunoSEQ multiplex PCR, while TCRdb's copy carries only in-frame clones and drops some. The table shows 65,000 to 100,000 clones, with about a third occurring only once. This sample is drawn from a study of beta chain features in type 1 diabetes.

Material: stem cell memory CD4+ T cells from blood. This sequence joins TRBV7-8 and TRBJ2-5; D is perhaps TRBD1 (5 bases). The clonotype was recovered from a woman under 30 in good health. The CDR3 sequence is CASSPDRDQETQYF. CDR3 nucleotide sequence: TGTGCCAGCAGCCCCGACAGAGACCAAGAGACCCAGTACTTC. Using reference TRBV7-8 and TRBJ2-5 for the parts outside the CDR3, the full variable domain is GAGVSQSPRYKVAKRGQDVALRCDPISGHVSLFWYQQALGQGPEFLTYFQNEAQLDKSGLPSDRFFAERPEGSVSTLKIQRTQQEDSAVYLCASSPDRDQETQYFGPGTRLLVL.